This T cell receptor (beta chain) was obtained from a study of T-cell memory formation after mild COVID-19. CDR1 is MGHDK, CDR2 SYGVNS, per germline. V lost 2 bases and J lost 5; bases outside the gene matches: 12. The CDR3 extends over 16 amino acids. TCRdb called the 5' RACE reads again in MiXCR, with one record for every CDR3 protein. The table has 300,000 to 350,000 distinct CDR3 sequences, 14% seen once. The receptor comes from a man between 18 and 29 years old who had mild COVID-19 (a few samples of this study predate the infection). Cell type and time point are not known. J is TRBJ2-7 and V is TRBV25-1, with 7 bases lining up with TRBD2. The sequenced sample consisted of PBMCs or a T cell subset sorted from them (not recorded which). CDR3 DNA sequence: TGTGCCAGCAGTGAAGGAGGCCCAGCGGGGTGGGACGAGCAGTACTTC. It specifies CASSEGGPAGWDEQYF.